This T cell receptor (beta chain) comes out of a study of early T cells in non-severe SARS-CoV-2 infection. Whole-study results and caveats: Reliance on VDJdb matching favored anti-spike CD8 responses; private and CD4 specificities were missed.

The trim removed 2 bases at V and 4 bases at J, leaving 10 bases unmatched. This CDR3 contains 17 residues. In germline, CDR1 is SGHAT, CDR2 FQDESV (reference sequence). TCRdb reprocessed the 5' RACE reads via MiXCR and lists one record per CDR3 protein. The repertoire has tens of thousands of distinct CDR3 sequences, more than 10% of them found once; the top ten carry over 1%. This clonotype was found many times. Its target is unknown. The input for sequencing was whole blood, taken at baseline. This TCR was recovered from an adult who was a healthcare worker with PCR-confirmed SARS-CoV-2 infection or an uninfected control (not recorded which). The donor label of this sample is uncertain. V gene TRBV11-1 combines with J gene TRBJ2-3; 9 bases fit TRBD2. The CDR3 spells CASSLQRGVGPADTQYF. DNA for the CDR3: TGTGCCAGCAGCTTACAGCGGGGGGTCGGCCCCGCAGATACGCAGTATTTT.